The clone carrying this T cell receptor (beta chain) appeared many times. Hyperthyroidism of Graves' type that showed no ophthalmopathy progression within 18 months was stable. The study based diagnoses on clinical symptoms, serum thyroxine and TRAb, thyroid ultrasound and orbital computed tomography. Looked up from germline, CDR1 is MDHEN and CDR2 is SYDVKM. The CDR3 loop spans 16 amino acids. Germline trimming cut 5 bases from V and 5 bases from J; bases unmatched to any gene: 6. This entry belongs to a study of T cells in Graves' hyperthyroidism and ophthalmopathy. On the study more broadly: Peripheral blood specimens were obtained at initial diagnosis, prior to any treatment.

The TCR beta CDR3 regions underwent amplification using RNA transcripts as the source. A set of HTBI primers served as the primers for a first-round RT-PCR of the TCR CDR3. TCRdb reprocessed the multiplex PCR reads with MiXCR, giving one entry per CDR3 protein. This table holds roughly 750,000 distinct CDR3 sequences, less than 20% found once. This receptor was identified in a man aged 18 to 29 with Graves' hyperthyroidism. Sequenced: blood. The rearrangement uses TRBV28 and TRBJ2-1; the match to TRBD2 covers 13 bases. CDR3 sequence (DNA): TGTGCCAGCAGTGACCGTGGACTAGCGGGAGACAATGAGCAGTTCTTC. Translated, it gives CASSDRGLAGDNEQFF. Variable domain in full (rest from reference TRBV28 and TRBJ2-1): DVKVTQSSRYLVKRTGEKVFLECVQDMDHENMFWYRQDPGLGLRLIYFSYDVKMKEKGDIPEGYSVSREKKERFSLILESASTNQTSMYLCASSDRGLAGDNEQFFGPGTRLTVL.